This TCR beta chain was documented in a study of blood T cells in healthy people across ages. Notes on the study in general: Without sorted subsets, naive and antigen-experienced compartments could not be conclusively compared.

V gave up 3 bases and J gave up 5 bases; unmatched junction bases: 9. This CDR3 is 16 amino acids long. Germline values: CDR1 ENHRY, CDR2 SYGVKD. On this clonotype itself: Its antigen is not identified.

Primers used in a second PCR of roughly 7 to 12 cycles were a sample-barcoded 5' primer and a J-beta primer mix. One entry per CDR3 protein results from TCRdb running MiXCR on the 5' RACE reads. The sample has approximately 780,000 distinct CDR3 sequences, roughly 24% seen once. This same sample was also taken into another study, of T cells of mothers and their children. That publication notes: The yield was over 9 million TCR beta CDR3 reads from each mother and approximately 3 million from each child.

The sequenced sample was blood. This receptor was identified in a boy between 10 and 17 years old in good health. The chain links TRBV10-3 to TRBJ2-1; TRBD1 agrees at 8 bases. In DNA form, the CDR3 reads TGTGCCATCAGTGATTCAGTGGGGACAGGAAACAATGAGCAGTTCTTC. It specifies CAISDSVGTGNNEQFF.